The clone carrying this T cell receptor beta chain was recorded many times. Its antigen is currently unknown. The CDR3 is 16 residues long. The J segment lost 3 bases and the V segment lost 3 bases, leaving 2 bases of the junction unmatched. The V gene's germline CDR1 is MDHEN and CDR2 SYDVKM. Prepared TCR beta cDNA libraries contained unique molecular identifiers. From the PCR reads, TCRdb called clonotypes with MiXCR, one entry per CDR3 protein. The repertoire consists of some 260,000 distinct CDR3 sequences, with about 38% occurring once and the leading ten covering under 5%. This record comes from a study of post-analysis software for immune sequencing data. Regarding the study as a whole: Controls showed lower frequencies than patients for several TRBV segments, and TRBV5-6, TRBV5-1 and TRBV20-1 were among these.

The chain uses TRBV28 and TRBJ2-3; TRBD2 agrees at 14 bases. The sample consisted of blood. The TCR originated in a girl aged 10 to 17 with multiple sclerosis. The CDR3 region is CASSFRLAGGTDTQYF. For the CDR3, the DNA is TGTGCCAGCAGTTTCCGACTAGCGGGAGGGACAGATACGCAGTATTTT.